The entry below gives a single TCR beta chain sequence along with its context. These data come from a study of blood T cell repertoires in COVID-19. Study summary: Both acute and convalescent COVID-19 samples were obtained from the United States, Italy and Spain. PBMCs, B-cell-depleted T cells, or T cells provided the cDNA or gDNA that made up the material.

The CDR3 spans 14 residues. V was pared by 6 bases and J by 3 bases, with 4 bases of the junction left unmatched. Per the germline V gene, CDR1 is ENHRY and CDR2 is SYGVKD. Authors' data handling: Estimation of nucleated cell counts relied on the amplification of reference gene primers. The repertoire was sequenced with immunoSEQ multiplex PCR; TCRdb's copy has only in-frame clones and lacks some. Clone size and the V and J calls come from that table; the DNA yielded D and trimming. Found here are around 100,000 clones, around nine tenths of them singletons; the top ten hold 4% to 5%. This sequence joins TRBV10-3 and TRBJ1-5; TRBD1 aligns across 8 bases. This clonotype originated in a man aged 35-49 years with acute or convalescent COVID-19. Sequenced input: peripheral blood. The CDR3 DNA reads as TGTGCCATCAGAGGACAGGGAGACAATCAGCCCCAGCATTTT. This encodes CAIRGQGDNQPQHF.